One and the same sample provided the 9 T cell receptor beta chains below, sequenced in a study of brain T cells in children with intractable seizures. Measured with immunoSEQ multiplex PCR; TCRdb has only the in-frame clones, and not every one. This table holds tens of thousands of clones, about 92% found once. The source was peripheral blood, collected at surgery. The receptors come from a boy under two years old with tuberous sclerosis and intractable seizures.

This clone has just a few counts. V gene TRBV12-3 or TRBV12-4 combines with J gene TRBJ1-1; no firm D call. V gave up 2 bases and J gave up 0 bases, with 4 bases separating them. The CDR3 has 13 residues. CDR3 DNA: TGTGCCAGCAGTTTAACGGTGAACACTGAAGCTTTCTTT. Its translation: CASSLTVNTEAFF.

In nucleotides, the CDR3 is TGTGCCAGCAGCCCGGGGGAAAGCTACGAGCAGTACTTC. Residues: CASSPGESYEQYF. The gene calls are TRBV11-3 and TRBJ2-7; possibly TRBD2 for D (6 bases). V was trimmed by 5 bases and J by 3 bases, leaving 11 bases between them. This CDR3 region has 13 residues. The germline CDR1 and CDR2 sequences are SGHNT and YENEEA.

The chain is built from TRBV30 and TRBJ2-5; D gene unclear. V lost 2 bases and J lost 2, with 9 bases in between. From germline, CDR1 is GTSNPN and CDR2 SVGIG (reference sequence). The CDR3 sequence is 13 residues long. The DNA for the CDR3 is TGTGCCTGGAGTTTTCCAGTTCAAGAGACCCAGTACTTC. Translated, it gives CAWSFPVQETQYF. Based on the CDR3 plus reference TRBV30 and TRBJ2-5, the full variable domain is SQTIHQWPATLVQPVGSPLSLECTVEGTSNPNLYWYRQAAGRGLQLLFYSVGIGQISSEVPQNLSASRPQDRQFILSSKKLLLSDSGFYLCAWSFPVQETQYFGPGTRLLVL.

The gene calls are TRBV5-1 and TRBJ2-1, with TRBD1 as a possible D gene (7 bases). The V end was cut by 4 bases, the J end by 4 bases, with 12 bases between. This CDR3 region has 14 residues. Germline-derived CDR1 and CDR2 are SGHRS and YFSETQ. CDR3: CASSQGGIYNEQFF. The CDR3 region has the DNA TGCGCCAGCAGCCAGGGGGGCATTTACAATGAGCAGTTCTTC.

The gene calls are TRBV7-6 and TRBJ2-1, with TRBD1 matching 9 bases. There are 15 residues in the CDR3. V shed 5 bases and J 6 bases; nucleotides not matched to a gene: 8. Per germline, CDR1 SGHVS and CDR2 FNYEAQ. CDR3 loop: CASSRGTGSANEQFF. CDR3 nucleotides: TGTGCCAGCAGCCGGGGGACAGGGAGTGCCAATGAGCAGTTCTTC.

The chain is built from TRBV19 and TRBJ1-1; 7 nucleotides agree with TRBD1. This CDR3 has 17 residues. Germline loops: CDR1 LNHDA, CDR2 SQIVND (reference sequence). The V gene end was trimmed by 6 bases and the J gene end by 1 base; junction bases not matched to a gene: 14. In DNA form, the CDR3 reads TGTGCCAGTAGCAAGACAGGGCGCCCACCCAGGAACACTGAAGCTTTCTTT. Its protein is CASSKTGRPPRNTEAFF.

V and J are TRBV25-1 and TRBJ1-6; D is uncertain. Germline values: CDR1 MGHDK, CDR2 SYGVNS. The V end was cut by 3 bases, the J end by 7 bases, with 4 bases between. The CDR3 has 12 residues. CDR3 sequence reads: CASSDPNSPLHF. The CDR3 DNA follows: TGTGCCAGCAGTGACCCCAATTCACCCCTCCACTTT.

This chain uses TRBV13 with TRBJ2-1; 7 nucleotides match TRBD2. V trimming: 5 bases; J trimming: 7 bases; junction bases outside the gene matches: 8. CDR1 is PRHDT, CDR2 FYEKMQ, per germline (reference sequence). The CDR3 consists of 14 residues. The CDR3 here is CASSLWTRENEQFF. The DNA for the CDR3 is TGTGCCAGCAGCCTATGGACTAGGGAGAATGAGCAGTTCTTC.

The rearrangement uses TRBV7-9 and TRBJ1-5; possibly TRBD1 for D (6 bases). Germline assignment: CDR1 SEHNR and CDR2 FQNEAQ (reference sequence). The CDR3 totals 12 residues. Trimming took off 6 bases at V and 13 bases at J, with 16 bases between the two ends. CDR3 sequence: CASSFPGGAQHF. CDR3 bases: TGTGCCAGCAGTTTTCCGGGGGGGGCACAGCATTTT. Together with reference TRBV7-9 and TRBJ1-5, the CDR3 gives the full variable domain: DTGVSQNPRHKITKRGQNVTFRCDPISEHNRLYWYRQTLGQGPEFLTYFQNEAQLEKSRLLSDRFSAERPKGSFSTLEIQRTEQGDSAMYLCASSFPGGAQHFGDGTRLSIL.